These 17 T cell receptor beta chains were sequenced from one sample in a study of identical twins. TCRdb re-analysed the 5' RACE reads in MiXCR, keeping a single row per CDR3 protein. This table has approximately 500,000 distinct CDR3 sequences, roughly 15% appearing once. These data also formed part of another study, on yellow fever vaccine responses in identical twins.

Sequenced sample: CD4+ T cells sorted from blood. These receptors were taken from a woman under 30 in good health.

This clonotype has only a few counts. The V and J genes are TRBV4-1 and TRBJ1-4; tentative D call: TRBD1 (5 bases). The V end lost 4 bases, the J end lost 7 bases, and 22 bases lay between the germline ends. Germline values: CDR1 MGHRA, CDR2 YSYEKL. CDR3 length: 17 residues. The CDR3 DNA reads TGCGCCAGCAGCCGGACAAAAGCATCGGGGCGCGGTGAAAAACTGTTTTTT. This gives the protein CASSRTKASGRGEKLFF.

This rearrangement joins TRBV15 to TRBJ2-5, with a weak D call TRBD1 (5 bases). This CDR3 is 13 amino acids long. Trimming stripped 3 bases from V and 6 bases from J, with 11 bases between. Germline V gene data show CDR1 as LNHNV and CDR2 as YYDKDF (reference sequence). CDR3 protein: CATSRADSKTQYF. The CDR3 coding sequence is TGTGCCACCAGCAGGGCCGACAGTAAGACCCAGTACTTC.

This clonotype was counted between two and nine times. This rearrangement joins TRBV11-2 to TRBJ1-1; the D gene is possibly TRBD1 (5 bases). The ends were cut back, 4 bases at V and 3 bases at J, with 9 bases in the middle. Per germline, CDR1 SGHAT and CDR2 FQNNGV. The CDR3 is 13 residues long. The CDR3 is CASSSGLYTEAFF. CDR3 DNA sequence: TGTGCCAGCAGCTCGGGACTATACACTGAAGCTTTCTTT.

The chain couples TRBV9 to TRBJ2-3; no reliable D call. This CDR3 is 15 amino acids long. Germline CDR1 SGDLS, CDR2 YYNGEE. Trimming shortened V by 0 bases and J by 1 base, and 9 bases separated the two germline ends. The CDR3 DNA is TGTGCCAGCAGCGTAGTAGGGAAGGGCACAGATACGCAGTATTTT. Its translation is CASSVVGKGTDTQYF. The variable domain in full, completed from reference TRBV9 and TRBJ2-3, reads DSGVTQTPKHLITATGQRVTLRCSPRSGDLSVYWYQQSLDQGLQFLIQYYNGEERAKGNILERFSAQQFPDLHSELNLSSLELGDSALYFCASSVVGKGTDTQYFGPGTRLTVL.

This clonotype was picked up many times. The genes are TRBV7-3 and TRBJ2-2; D is tentatively TRBD1 or TRBD2 (5 bases each). There are 15 residues in the CDR3. Germline lookup yields CDR1 SGHTA and CDR2 FQGTGA. Trimming cost V 2 bases and J 3 bases, with 10 bases left between them. As DNA, the CDR3 is TGTGCCAGCAGCTTAGGTGGGGACGACACCGGGGAGCTGTTTTTT. This translates into CASSLGGDDTGELFF.

V usage is TRBV7-4 and J usage is TRBJ1-5, with a possible D match to TRBD1 (6 bases). The V gene's germline CDR1 is SGHVT and CDR2 SQSDAQ. The V and J ends lost 3 bases and 2 bases respectively, with 17 bases between them. The CDR3 runs 17 residues. CDR3 residues: CASSFLFMGGCNQPQHF. The CDR3 DNA follows: TGTGCCAGCAGCTTTCTCTTTATGGGGGGCTGCAATCAGCCCCAGCATTTT.

The V and J genes are TRBV27 and TRBJ1-2, with D tentatively TRBD1 (6 bases). V was pared by 8 bases and J by 4 bases, with 20 bases between. The CDR3 contains 15 residues. Germline values: CDR1 MNHEY, CDR2 SMNVEV (reference sequence). CDR3 in DNA: TGTGCCAGCGGGCAACAGGGCTGGGGCATCTATGGCTACACCTTC. Protein: CASGQQGWGIYGYTF.

This clonotype was counted a few times. The V call is TRBV7-8, the J call TRBJ2-7; D is possibly TRBD1 (5 bases). The V gene's germline CDR1 is SGHVS and CDR2 FQNEAQ. The CDR3 loop spans 15 amino acids. With 2 bases removed from V and 1 base from J, the gap between germline ends came to 12 bases. Here the CDR3 reads CASSLNQGLSYEQYF. The DNA of the CDR3 is TGTGCCAGCAGCTTAAACCAGGGCCTTTCCTACGAGCAGTACTTC.

This clonotype appeared a few times. Here the CDR3 DNA reads TGTGCCAGCAGGCCGGGACAGGGGGTATCTTACGAGCAGTACGTC. This gives the protein CASRPGQGVSYEQYV. J is TRBJ2-7 and V is TRBV27; 11 bases align to TRBD1. Per germline, CDR1 MNHEY and CDR2 SMNVEV (reference sequence). V was pared by 6 bases and J by 4 bases, with 8 bases of the junction left unmatched. This CDR3 region has 15 residues.

This clonotype was counted a few times. The genes are TRBV3-1 and TRBJ2-3, with TRBD2 identical over 11 bases. The CDR3 has 18 amino acids. Germline V gene data show CDR1 as LGHDT and CDR2 as YNNKEL (reference sequence). V trimming: 2 bases; J trimming: 5 bases; junction bases outside the gene matches: 12. The CDR3 spells CASSQYVSSGGQKDTQYF. In DNA, the CDR3 is TGTGCCAGCAGCCAATACGTTTCTAGCGGGGGGCAGAAAGATACGCAGTATTTT.

This chain links TRBV6-1 with TRBJ1-4, with D perhaps matching TRBD1 (6 bases). With 2 bases removed from V and 4 bases from J, the gap between germline ends came to 11 bases. The CDR3 is 15 amino acids. In germline, CDR1 is MNHNS, CDR2 SASEGT. For the CDR3, the DNA is TGTGCCAGCAGTGAACAGGGGCGGGGTAATGAAAAACTGTTTTTT. Protein sequence: CASSEQGRGNEKLFF.

The rearrangement joins TRBV19 to TRBJ2-1; D uncertain. Germline V gene data show CDR1 as LNHDA and CDR2 as SQIVND (reference sequence). This CDR3 is 14 amino acids long. V dropped 4 bases and J dropped 6 bases, with 13 bases sitting between them. CDR3: CASSRAGLSNEQFF. In DNA, the CDR3 is TGTGCCAGTAGTAGGGCAGGATTGTCCAATGAGCAGTTCTTC.

This clonotype was observed many times. The chain employs TRBV29-1 and TRBJ2-7; possibly TRBD1 for D (5 bases). Germline V gene lookup returns CDR1 SQVTM and CDR2 ANQGSEA. The CDR3 is made up of 11 amino acids. Trimming shortened V by 3 bases and J by 2 bases, and 5 bases separated the two germline ends. The CDR3 region is CSVEGPYEQYF. CDR3 DNA sequence: TGCAGCGTTGAGGGGCCCTACGAGCAGTACTTC.

The sample holds many counts of this clonotype. V usage is TRBV12-3 or TRBV12-4 and J usage is TRBJ2-2, with 12 positions matching TRBD1. The CDR3 length is 15 residues. The ends lost 6 bases at V and 4 bases at J; junction bases unmatched: 3. CDR3 coding DNA: TGTGCCAGCAGCCCGGGACAGGGGGCCACCGGGGAGCTGTTTTTT. Its translation is CASSPGQGATGELFF.

This clonotype has only a few counts. This sequence joins TRBV20-1 and TRBJ2-7; the D gene is possibly TRBD2 (6 bases). Trimming took off 3 bases at V and 3 bases at J, with 6 bases between the two ends. The CDR3 is 11 amino acids. Germline values: CDR1 DFQATT, CDR2 SNEGSKA (reference sequence). The DNA of the CDR3 is TGCAGTGCTAGGCGGGACTACGAGCAGTACTTC. Translated, it gives CSARRDYEQYF.

The table lists this clonotype with a few counts. The CDR3 DNA reads TGTGCCACCTACCAGCGGGAGCAGGGTGAGCAGTTCTTC. It encodes CATYQREQGEQFF. The V call is TRBV15, the J call TRBJ2-1; 8 bases are shared with TRBD2. Germline V gene lookup returns CDR1 LNHNV and CDR2 YYDKDF (reference sequence). The CDR3 has 13 amino acids. Germline trimming cut 8 bases from V and 9 bases from J; bases unmatched to any gene: 9.

V and J are TRBV10-3 and TRBJ2-7; 7 bases map to TRBD2. The V segment lost 6 bases and the J segment 5 bases; nucleotides outside the gene matches: 13. CDR3 length: 15 amino acids. Germline CDR1 is ENHRY and CDR2 is SYGVKD. CDR3: CAISAAKAGVDEQYF. The CDR3 DNA follows: TGTGCCATCAGCGCCGCCAAGGCGGGAGTTGACGAGCAGTACTTC.